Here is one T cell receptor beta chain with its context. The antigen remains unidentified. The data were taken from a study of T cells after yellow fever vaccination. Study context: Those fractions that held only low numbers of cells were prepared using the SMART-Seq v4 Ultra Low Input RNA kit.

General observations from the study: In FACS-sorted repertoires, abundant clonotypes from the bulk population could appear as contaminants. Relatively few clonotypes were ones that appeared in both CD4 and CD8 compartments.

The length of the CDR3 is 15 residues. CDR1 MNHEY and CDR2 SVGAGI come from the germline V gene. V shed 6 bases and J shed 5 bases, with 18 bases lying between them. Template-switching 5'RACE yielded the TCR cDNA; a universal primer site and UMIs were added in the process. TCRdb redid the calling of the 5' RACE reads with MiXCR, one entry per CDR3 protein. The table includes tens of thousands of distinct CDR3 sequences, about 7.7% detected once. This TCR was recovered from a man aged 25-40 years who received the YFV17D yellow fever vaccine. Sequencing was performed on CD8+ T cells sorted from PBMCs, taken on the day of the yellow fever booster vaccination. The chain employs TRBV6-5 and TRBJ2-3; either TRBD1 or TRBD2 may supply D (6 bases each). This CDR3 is CASSYGEGGGDTQYF. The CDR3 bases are TGTGCCAGCAGCTACGGCGAGGGGGGCGGAGATACGCAGTATTTT.